The rows below give T cell receptor beta chains drawn from one sample of a study of blood T cell repertoires in COVID-19. Assay: immunoSEQ multiplex PCR; the TCRdb copy retains only in-frame clones and omits some. The sample comprises 200,000 to 250,000 clones, around 85% of which are singletons, and roughly 3% rests with the top ten. The sample was peripheral blood. These receptors came from a woman aged 25 to 39 who had recovered from COVID-19. Each CDR3 is given with its conserved first and last residue. The D gene is left open where the match is weak. Only some rows state a clone size, as once, few, many or a class for expanded clones.

>TRBD2|14|TRBJ2-2|few|TRBV2
TGTGCCAGCAGTTTTCCTCCTAGCGGCGGGGAGCTGTTTTTT
CASSFPPSGGELFF
>TRBD1|13|TRBJ2-7|.|TRBV7-9
TGTGCCAGCAGTTCTGGACAGGACACGTTACGGTACTTC
CASSSGQDTLRYF
>.|15|TRBJ2-3|.|TRBV9
TGTGCCAGCAGCGTGACGGGGACTAGCACAGATACGCAGTATTTT
CASSVTGTSTDTQYF
>.|15|TRBJ2-3|.|TRBV2
TGTGCCAGCAGTTCCCGCTCCCCTAGCGTAGATACGCAGTATTTT
CASSSRSPSVDTQYF
>.|13|TRBJ2-7|.|TRBV7-2
TGTGCCAGCAGCTTAGCGAGGACAGACGAGCAGTACTTC
CASSLARTDEQYF
>.|14|TRBJ2-7|.|TRBV5-1
TGCGCCAGCAGCTTGAAGGCGCAGGGTGCCGAGCAGTACTTC
CASSLKAQGAEQYF
>.|17|TRBJ1-4|.|TRBV4-2
TGTGCCAGCAGCCAAGTTTCGCCAGGCCCAACTAATGAAAAACTGTTTTTT
CASSQVSPGPTNEKLFF
>TRBD2|15|TRBJ2-5|.|TRBV7-9
TGTGCCAGCAGTACTGGGGGGGGAGGGCAAGAGACCCAGTACTTC
CASSTGGGGQETQYF
>TRBD1|14|TRBJ1-6|once|TRBV19
TGTGCCAGTAGTATGTTACAGGGACAGTCACCCCTCCACTTT
CASSMLQGQSPLHF
>TRBD2|19|TRBJ2-1|once|TRBV5-1
TGCGCCAGCAGCCCACGACTAGCGGGGGGCGTCCTTACTTACAATGAGCAGTTCTTC
CASSPRLAGGVLTYNEQFF
>TRBD1|16|TRBJ1-5|.|TRBV19
TGTGCCAGTAGTATATTATTGACAGGGGGTAATCAGCCCCAGCATTTT
CASSILLTGGNQPQHF
>.|13|TRBJ2-5|.|TRBV7-9
TGTGCCAGCAGCTTAGCTAGCCTGGAGACCCAGTACTTC
CASSLASLETQYF
>.|14|TRBJ2-7|.|TRBV7-3
TGTGCCAGCAGCCCAGGGCAGGGCCCCTACGAGCAGTACTTC
CASSPGQGPYEQYF
>TRBD1|16|TRBJ2-2|.|TRBV19
TGTGCCAGTATTGGGAGACAGGGGGCGCGAACCGGGGAGCTGTTTTTT
CASIGRQGARTGELFF
>.|13|TRBJ2-5|.|TRBV7-3
TGTGCCAGCAGCCCCTCGAGGGGGGAGACCCAGTACTTC
CASSPSRGETQYF
>.|15|TRBJ2-6|.|TRBV19
TGTGCCAGTACCCCGACTAGGAATGGGGCCAACGTCCTGACTTTC
CASTPTRNGANVLTF
>TRBD2|15|TRBJ2-3|.|TRBV14
TGTGCCAGCAGTTCACGGGGGGTAAGCACAGATACGCAGTATTTT
CASSSRGVSTDTQYF
>TRBD2|14|TRBJ2-3|.|TRBV19
TGTGCCAGTAACCAGCGGGGGAGCACAGATACGCAGTATTTT
CASNQRGSTDTQYF
>.|17|TRBJ2-1|.|TRBV9
TGTGCCAGCAGCGTAGGCGGACAGCCAAGCTCCTACAATGAGCAGTTCTTC
CASSVGGQPSSYNEQFF
>TRBD2|16|TRBJ2-1|.|TRBV6-4
TGTGCCAGCAGTGACATAGCGGGGAGCTCCTACAATGAGCAGTTCTTC
CASSDIAGSSYNEQFF
>.|13|TRBJ1-2|.|TRBV24-1
TGTGCCACCAGTTACAGGGATTTCTATGGCTACACCTTC
CATSYRDFYGYTF
>.|14|TRBJ1-1|.|TRBV9
TGTGCCAGCAGCCAAGTTCCGGGGAACACTGAAGCTTTCTTT
CASSQVPGNTEAFF
>.|16|TRBJ1-3|.|TRBV5-1
TGCGCCAGCAGCTTGGTTGGGCAGGCCTCTGGAAACACCATATATTTT
CASSLVGQASGNTIYF
>TRBD2|15|TRBJ2-7|.|TRBV9
TGTGCCAGCAGCGTAGAACTAGCGGGGGTCTACGAGCAGTACTTC
CASSVELAGVYEQYF
>TRBD2|14|TRBJ2-7|.|TRBV4-1
TGCGCCAGCAGCCAAGGGGAGGGTGCCTACGAGCAGTACTTC
CASSQGEGAYEQYF
>.|15|TRBJ1-4|.|TRBV5-1
TGCGCCAGCAGCAAAGAGGGGGCAACTAATGAAAAACTGTTTTTT
CASSKEGATNEKLFF
>.|12|TRBJ2-7|once|TRBV2
TGTGCCAGCAGTGAACAGACCTACGAGCAGTACTTC
CASSEQTYEQYF
>TRBD2|15|TRBJ2-1|.|TRBV6-5
TGTGCCAGCAGTTATGCGGGGGGATCCTACAATGAGCAGTTCTTC
CASSYAGGSYNEQFF
>TRBD1|16|TRBJ1-5|.|TRBV30
TGTGCCTGGTTCGAAAGGGGACAGAGACCGAATCAGCCCCAGCATTTT
CAWFERGQRPNQPQHF
>.|18|TRBJ1-1|.|TRBV7-9
TGTGCCAGCAGCCTGCGCCCTTTCGGAACAGAAGGGGACACTGAAGCTTTCTTT
CASSLRPFGTEGDTEAFF
>.|15|TRBJ1-1|.|TRBV11-2
TGTGCCAGCAGCTTAGCCAACCTGCCGACAGCTGAAGCTTTCTTT
CASSLANLPTAEAFF
>.|12|TRBJ2-5|.|TRBV7-9
TGTGCCAGCAGCAACTTAAAAGAGACCCAGTACTTC
CASSNLKETQYF
>.|14|TRBJ2-7|.|TRBV27
TGTGCCAGCAGTTTAATGGGGGGACCCTACGAGCAGTACTTC
CASSLMGGPYEQYF
>.|13|TRBJ2-4|.|TRBV5-1
TGCGCCAGCAGCCTCGTAGGGGAAAACATTCAGTACTTC
CASSLVGENIQYF
>TRBD2|16|TRBJ2-3|.|TRBV5-1
TGCGCCAGCAGCTTGGTTCTAGCGGCTAGCACAGATACGCAGTATTTT
CASSLVLAASTDTQYF
>.|16|TRBJ2-2|few|TRBV4-1
TGCGCCAGCAGCCAAGATCCAGGGGCCCCAACCGGGGAGCTGTTTTTT
CASSQDPGAPTGELFF
>.|13|TRBJ2-7|.|TRBV9
TGTGCCAGCAGCGGCGAGCCGGGCTACGAGCAGTACTTC
CASSGEPGYEQYF
>.|12|TRBJ1-1|.|TRBV19
TGTGCCAGTAGCCTCGGACGGGGTGAAGCTTTCTTT
CASSLGRGEAFF
>.|13|TRBJ1-6|once|TRBV2
TGTGCCAGCAGTGATACCGGTCTTAGACCCCTCCACTTT
CASSDTGLRPLHF
>TRBD2|18|TRBJ2-1|.|TRBV11-2
TGTGCCAGCAGCAAACTAGCGGGGGGGCCTAGTACCTACAATGAGCAGTTCTTC
CASSKLAGGPSTYNEQFF
>.|13|TRBJ2-7|.|TRBV27
TGTGCCAGCAGTAAACTAGGGTCCTACGAGCAGTACTTC
CASSKLGSYEQYF
>TRBD1|15|TRBJ2-3|.|TRBV5-1
TGCGCCAGCAGCACCGGACAGGGTGGCACAGATACGCAGTATTTT
CASSTGQGGTDTQYF
>.|14|TRBJ1-6|.|TRBV6-5
TGTGCCAGCAGCCTGGGGGGCTATAATTCACCCCTCCACTTT
CASSLGGYNSPLHF
>.|16|TRBJ2-2|.|TRBV5-5
TGTGCCAGCAGCTTGGGGCCGGGACAGAACACCGGGGAGCTGTTTTTT
CASSLGPGQNTGELFF
>TRBD2|16|TRBJ2-7|.|TRBV5-6
TGTGCCAGCAGCTTGGGGGACGCTAGCGGGTCCTACGAGCAGTACTTC
CASSLGDASGSYEQYF
>TRBD1|17|TRBJ1-2|.|TRBV5-1
TGCGCCAGCAGCTTAGCTACTCCTGCCGGGACAGGGTATGGCTACACCTTC
CASSLATPAGTGYGYTF
>TRBD1|15|TRBJ1-2|.|TRBV6-5
TGTGCCAGCAGTACCGGGACAGAAAAGAACTATGGCTACACCTTC
CASSTGTEKNYGYTF
>.|15|TRBJ1-2|.|TRBV6-1
TGTGCCAGCAGTGAAGGGGGAGCGGATTTCTATGGCTACACCTTC
CASSEGGADFYGYTF
>TRBD2|13|TRBJ2-7|.|TRBV7-2
TGTGCCAGCAGCTTTCGGGGGGGCCACGAGCAGTACTTC
CASSFRGGHEQYF
>TRBD2|15|TRBJ2-3|.|TRBV3-1/TRBV3-2
TGTGCCAGCAGCCACCTAGCGGGAGGCACAGATACGCAGTATTTT
CASSHLAGGTDTQYF
>TRBD2|17|TRBJ2-2|.|TRBV4-2
TGTGCCAGCAGCCAAATCTCTAGCGGGGTAAAGTCCGGGGAGCTGTTTTTT
CASSQISSGVKSGELFF
>.|16|TRBJ1-3|once|TRBV5-1
TGCGCCAGCAGCTTGGGGAGGTCCTACTCTGGAAACACCATATATTTT
CASSLGRSYSGNTIYF
>.|13|TRBJ2-1|once|TRBV5-8
TGTGCCAGCAGCGGGAGGCAGATCAATGAGCAGTTCTTC
CASSGRQINEQFF